This TCR beta chain originates from a study of shared clonotypes between healthy human individuals. Across the whole study: Each donor's CD8 memory used one plate, CD8 naive two, each CD4 subset three. Findings of the study overall: Relative to memory subsets, naive subsets generally showed larger estimated richness. Genetic and exposure-history diversity was limited by the few donors.

The naive CD8 fraction comprised CD45RO-negative cells positively selected for CCR7 and excluded terminally differentiated effector memory CD45RA+ cells. Methods used by the authors: Owing to the provision of junction-only sequences devoid of quality scores by immunoSEQ, filtering differed. The method was immunoSEQ multiplex PCR; TCRdb's version includes in-frame clones alone and lacks a portion of them. The V and J calls and clone size come from that table; D and trimming were worked out from the DNA. The top ten hold 24% of the sample, which has about 680,000 clones, approximately 90% seen once. J lost 4 bases, V lost 3 bases, and 2 bases had no gene match. Germline assignment: CDR1 SGHVS and CDR2 FNYEAQ. The CDR3 loop spans 14 amino acids. As concerns this clone: What it binds is not known.

The genes are TRBV7-6 and TRBJ2-1; 8 bases are a match to TRBD1. The specimen sequenced was naive CD8+ T cells sorted from blood. The clonotype originates from a man aged 25-40 years in good health. As DNA, the CDR3 is TGTGCCAGCAGCTTGACAGGGGCGTACAATGAGCAGTTCTTC. Protein sequence: CASSLTGAYNEQFF.